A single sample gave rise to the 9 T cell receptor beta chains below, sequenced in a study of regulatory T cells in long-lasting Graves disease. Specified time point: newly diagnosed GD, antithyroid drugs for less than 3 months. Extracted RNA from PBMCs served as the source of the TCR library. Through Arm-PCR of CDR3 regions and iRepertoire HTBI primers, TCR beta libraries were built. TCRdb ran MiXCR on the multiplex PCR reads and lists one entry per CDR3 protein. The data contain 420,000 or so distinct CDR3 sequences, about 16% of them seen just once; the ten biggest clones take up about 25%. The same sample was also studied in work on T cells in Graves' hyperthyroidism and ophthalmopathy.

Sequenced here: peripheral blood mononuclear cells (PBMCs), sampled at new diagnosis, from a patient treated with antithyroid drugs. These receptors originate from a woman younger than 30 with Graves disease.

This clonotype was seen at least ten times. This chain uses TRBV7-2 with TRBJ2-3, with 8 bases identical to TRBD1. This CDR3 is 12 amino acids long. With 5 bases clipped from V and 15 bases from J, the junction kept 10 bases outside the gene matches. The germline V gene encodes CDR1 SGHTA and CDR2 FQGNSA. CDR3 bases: TGTGCCAGCAGCCCAACGGGACAGGAGCACTATTTT. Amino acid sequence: CASSPTGQEHYF.

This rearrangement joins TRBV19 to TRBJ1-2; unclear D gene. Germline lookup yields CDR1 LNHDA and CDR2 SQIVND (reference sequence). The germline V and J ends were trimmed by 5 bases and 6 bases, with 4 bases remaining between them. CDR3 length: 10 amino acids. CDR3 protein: CASSGNGYTF. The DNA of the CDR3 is TGTGCCAGTAGTGGAAATGGCTACACCTTC.

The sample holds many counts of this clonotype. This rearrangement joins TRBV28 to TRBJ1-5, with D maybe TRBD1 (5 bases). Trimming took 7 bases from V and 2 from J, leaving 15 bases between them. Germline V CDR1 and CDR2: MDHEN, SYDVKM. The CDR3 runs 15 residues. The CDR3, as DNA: TGTGCCAGCACTGCAAAGTTGGGACGCAATCAGCCCCAGCATTTT. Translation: CASTAKLGRNQPQHF.

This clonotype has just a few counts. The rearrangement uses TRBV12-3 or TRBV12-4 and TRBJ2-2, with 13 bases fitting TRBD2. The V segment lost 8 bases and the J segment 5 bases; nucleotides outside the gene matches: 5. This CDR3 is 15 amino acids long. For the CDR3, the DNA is TGTGCCAGCCGACTAGCGGGAGGTGGTACCGGGGAGCTGTTTTTT. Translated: CASRLAGGGTGELFF.

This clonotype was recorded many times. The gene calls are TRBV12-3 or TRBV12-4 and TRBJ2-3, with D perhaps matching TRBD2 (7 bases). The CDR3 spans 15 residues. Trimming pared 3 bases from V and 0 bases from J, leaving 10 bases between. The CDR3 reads CASSLRGLSTDTQYF. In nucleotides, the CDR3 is TGTGCCAGCAGTTTGCGGGGGCTTAGCACAGATACGCAGTATTTT.

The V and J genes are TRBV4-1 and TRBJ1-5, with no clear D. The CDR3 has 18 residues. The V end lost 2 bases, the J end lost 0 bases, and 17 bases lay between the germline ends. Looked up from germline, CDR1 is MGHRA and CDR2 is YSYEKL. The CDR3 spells CASSQLPPREDSNQPQHF. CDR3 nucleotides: TGCGCCAGCAGCCAACTCCCCCCAAGGGAGGATAGCAATCAGCCCCAGCATTTT.

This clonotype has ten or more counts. CDR3 protein: CSASSGLIQLTQYF. Written as DNA, the CDR3 is TGCAGTGCTTCTTCGGGACTTATCCAACTAACGCAGTATTTT. This sequence joins TRBV20-1 and TRBJ2-3; TRBD2 is a possible D gene (6 bases). The germline V and J ends were trimmed by 5 bases and 9 bases, with 21 bases remaining between them. The CDR3 covers 14 residues. CDR1 is DFQATT and CDR2 is SNEGSKA in the germline V gene (reference sequence).

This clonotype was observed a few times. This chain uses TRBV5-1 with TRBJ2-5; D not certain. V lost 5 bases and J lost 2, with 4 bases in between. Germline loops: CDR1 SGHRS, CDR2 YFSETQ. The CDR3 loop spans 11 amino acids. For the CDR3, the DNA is TGCGCCAGCAGACAACAAGAGACCCAGTACTTC. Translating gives CASRQQETQYF.

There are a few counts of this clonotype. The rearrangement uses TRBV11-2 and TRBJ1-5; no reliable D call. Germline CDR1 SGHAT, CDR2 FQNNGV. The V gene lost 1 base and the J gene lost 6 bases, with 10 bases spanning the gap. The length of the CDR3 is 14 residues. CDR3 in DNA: TGTGCCAGCAGCTTAGTATCCCTGAGTCAGCCCCAGCATTTT. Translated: CASSLVSLSQPQHF.